This TCR beta chain stems from a study of T cells in localized non-small cell lung cancer. Comment on this clone: Its antigen is currently unknown.

Losses at the gene ends were 5 bases for V and 8 bases for J; bases not matched to a gene: 9. In germline, CDR1 is LNHNV, CDR2 YYDKDF (reference sequence). The CDR3 has 15 amino acids. Sequencing was performed with immunoSEQ multiplex PCR; in TCRdb, only in-frame clones are kept and a portion is missing. The sample includes about 74,000 clones, about 81% of them seen just once. Study observations and caveats: Detection in adjacent lung was observed for a median roughly 55 of the top 100 tumor clones.

The receptor comes from a female donor aged 60 or older with stage I lung adenocarcinoma. This chain connects TRBV15 to TRBJ1-6; TRBD1 agrees at 7 bases. Specimen: peripheral blood, collected before any cancer treatment. DNA of the CDR3: TGTGCCACCAGCCCAAGGGGGGACAGCTATTCACCCCTCCACTTT. This translates into CATSPRGDSYSPLHF.